The following is a T cell receptor (beta chain) sequence with its context. The sample is drawn from a study of control samples from healthy donors and cancer patients. Looked up from germline, CDR1 is LGHNA and CDR2 is YNFKEQ. The CDR3 consists of 18 residues. V lost 4 bases to trimming and J lost 4 bases; unmatched junction nucleotides: 17. Assay: immunoSEQ multiplex PCR; the TCRdb copy retains only in-frame clones and omits some. The sample carries 65,000 to 90,000 clones, more than 70% recorded once. The chain is built from TRBV4-2 and TRBJ2-3; 7 bases are a match to TRBD2. Sequences were obtained from blood. The origin of this receptor is a man in his fifties in good health. The CDR3 is CASSLTSRAGEVPDTQYF. The CDR3 DNA is TGTGCCAGCAGCCTTACGAGTCGTGCGGGGGAAGTCCCAGATACGCAGTATTTT.